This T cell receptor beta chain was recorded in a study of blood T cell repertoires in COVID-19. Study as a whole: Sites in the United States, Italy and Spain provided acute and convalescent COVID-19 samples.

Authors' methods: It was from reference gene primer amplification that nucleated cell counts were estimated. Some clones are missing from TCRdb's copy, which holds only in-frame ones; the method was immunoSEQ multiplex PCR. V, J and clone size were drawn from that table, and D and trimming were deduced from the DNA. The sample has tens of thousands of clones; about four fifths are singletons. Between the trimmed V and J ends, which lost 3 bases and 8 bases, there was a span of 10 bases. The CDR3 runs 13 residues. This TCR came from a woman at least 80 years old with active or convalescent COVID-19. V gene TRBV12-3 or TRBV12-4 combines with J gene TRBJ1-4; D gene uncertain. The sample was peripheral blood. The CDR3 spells CASSLREGEKLFF. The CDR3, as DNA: TGTGCCAGCAGTTTGAGGGAAGGGGAAAAACTGTTTTTT.